This section outlines one T cell receptor (beta chain) sequence together with its context. PCR was performed a second time for about 7 to 11 cycles using a sample-barcoded 5' primer and a J-beta primer mix. TCRdb redid the calling of the 5' RACE reads with MiXCR, one entry per CDR3 protein. This table has roughly 2 million distinct CDR3 sequences, about 50% appearing once. This sample is drawn from a study of blood T cells in healthy people across ages. V was shortened by 0 bases and J by 6 bases, with 12 bases between the two germline ends. Germline CDR1 SNHLY, CDR2 FYNNEI. This CDR3 contains 14 residues. The donors, aged roughly 6 to 95, were healthy Caucasians from Russia. Total RNA amounts of at least 5.5 micrograms were extracted per sample.

The source material was blood. The TCR originated in a woman aged 35 to 49 in good health. The chain combines TRBV2 with TRBJ2-7; the D gene is possibly TRBD1 (6 bases). The CDR3 bases are TGTGCCAGCAGTGAAGCCAGGGGCCTCTCCGAGCAGTACTTC. Protein: CASSEARGLSEQYF.